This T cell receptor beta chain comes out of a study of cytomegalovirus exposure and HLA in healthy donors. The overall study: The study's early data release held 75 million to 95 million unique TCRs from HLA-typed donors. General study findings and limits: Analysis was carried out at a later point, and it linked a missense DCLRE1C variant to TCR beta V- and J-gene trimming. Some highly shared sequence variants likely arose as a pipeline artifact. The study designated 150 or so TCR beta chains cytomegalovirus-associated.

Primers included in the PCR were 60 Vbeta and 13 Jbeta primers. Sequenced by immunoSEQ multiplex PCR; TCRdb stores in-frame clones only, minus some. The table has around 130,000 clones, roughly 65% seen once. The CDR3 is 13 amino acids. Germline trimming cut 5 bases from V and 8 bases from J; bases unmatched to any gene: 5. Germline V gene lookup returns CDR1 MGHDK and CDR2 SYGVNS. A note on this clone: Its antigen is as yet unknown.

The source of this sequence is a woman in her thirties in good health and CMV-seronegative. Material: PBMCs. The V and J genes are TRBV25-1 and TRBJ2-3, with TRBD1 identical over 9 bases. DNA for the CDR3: TGTGCCAGCAGTAAGGGACAGGGAAGTACGCAGTATTTT. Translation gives CASSKGQGSTQYF.